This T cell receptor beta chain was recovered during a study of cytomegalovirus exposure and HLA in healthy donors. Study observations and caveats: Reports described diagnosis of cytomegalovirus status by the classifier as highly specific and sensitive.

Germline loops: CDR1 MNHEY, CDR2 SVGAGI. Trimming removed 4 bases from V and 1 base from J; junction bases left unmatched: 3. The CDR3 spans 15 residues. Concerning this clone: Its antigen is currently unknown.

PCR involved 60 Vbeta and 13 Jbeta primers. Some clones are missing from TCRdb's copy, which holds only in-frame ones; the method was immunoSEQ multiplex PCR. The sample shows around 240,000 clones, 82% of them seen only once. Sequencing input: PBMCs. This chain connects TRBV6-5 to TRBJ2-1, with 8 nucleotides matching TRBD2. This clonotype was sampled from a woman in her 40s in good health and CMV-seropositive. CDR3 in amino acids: CASSSSGSSYNEQFF. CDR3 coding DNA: TGTGCCAGCAGTTCCAGCGGGAGTTCCTACAATGAGCAGTTCTTC.